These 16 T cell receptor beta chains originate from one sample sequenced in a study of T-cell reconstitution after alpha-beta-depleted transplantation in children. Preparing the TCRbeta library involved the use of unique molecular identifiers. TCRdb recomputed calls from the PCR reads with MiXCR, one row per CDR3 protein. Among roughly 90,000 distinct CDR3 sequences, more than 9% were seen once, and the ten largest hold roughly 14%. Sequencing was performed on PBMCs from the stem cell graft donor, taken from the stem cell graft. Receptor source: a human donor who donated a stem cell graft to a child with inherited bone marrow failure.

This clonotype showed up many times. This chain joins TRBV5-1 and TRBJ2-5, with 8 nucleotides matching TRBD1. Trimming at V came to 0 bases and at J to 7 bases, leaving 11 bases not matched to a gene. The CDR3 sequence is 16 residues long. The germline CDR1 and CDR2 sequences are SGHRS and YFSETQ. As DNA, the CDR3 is TGCGCCAGCAGCTTGGGGCCCACAGGGGGAGGAGGGACCCAGTACTTC. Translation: CASSLGPTGGGGTQYF. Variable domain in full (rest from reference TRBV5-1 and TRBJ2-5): KAGVTQTPRYLIKTRGQQVTLSCSPISGHRSVSWYQQTPGQGLQFLFEYFSETQRNKGNFPGRFSGRQFSNSRSEMNVSTLELGDSALYLCASSLGPTGGGGTQYFGPGTRLLVL.

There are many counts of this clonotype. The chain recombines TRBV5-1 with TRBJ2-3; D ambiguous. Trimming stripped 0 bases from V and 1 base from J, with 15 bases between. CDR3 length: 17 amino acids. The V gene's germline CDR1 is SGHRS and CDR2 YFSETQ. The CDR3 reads CASSLAIGQVGTDTQYF. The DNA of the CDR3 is TGCGCCAGCAGCTTGGCAATAGGGCAGGTGGGCACAGATACGCAGTATTTT.

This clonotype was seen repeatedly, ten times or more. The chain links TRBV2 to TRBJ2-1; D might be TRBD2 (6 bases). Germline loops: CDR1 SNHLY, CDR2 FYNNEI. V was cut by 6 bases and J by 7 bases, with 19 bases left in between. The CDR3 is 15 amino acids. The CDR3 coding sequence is TGTGCCAGCAGCGTCCCATCGGGACGGGGGAATGAGCAGTTCTTC. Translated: CASSVPSGRGNEQFF.

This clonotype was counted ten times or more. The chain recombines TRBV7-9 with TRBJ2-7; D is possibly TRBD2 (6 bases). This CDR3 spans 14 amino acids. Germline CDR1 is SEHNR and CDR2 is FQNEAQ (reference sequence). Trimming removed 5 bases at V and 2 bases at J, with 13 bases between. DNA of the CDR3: TGTGCCAGCAGCCCCAGCGGGCGCACCTACGAGCAGTACTTC. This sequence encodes CASSPSGRTYEQYF.

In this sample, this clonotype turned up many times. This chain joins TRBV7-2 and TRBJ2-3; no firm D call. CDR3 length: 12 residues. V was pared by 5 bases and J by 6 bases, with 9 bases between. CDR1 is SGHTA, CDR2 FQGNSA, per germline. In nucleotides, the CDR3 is TGTGCCAGCAGCCCACGCCGTGATACGCAGTATTTT. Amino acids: CASSPRRDTQYF.

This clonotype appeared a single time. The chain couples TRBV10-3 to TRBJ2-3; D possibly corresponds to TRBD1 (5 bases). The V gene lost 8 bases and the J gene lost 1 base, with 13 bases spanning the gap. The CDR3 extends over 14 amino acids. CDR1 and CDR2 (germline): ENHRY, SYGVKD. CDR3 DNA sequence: TGTGCCATCGGAAGGGGCAGCCGCACAGATACGCAGTATTTT. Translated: CAIGRGSRTDTQYF.

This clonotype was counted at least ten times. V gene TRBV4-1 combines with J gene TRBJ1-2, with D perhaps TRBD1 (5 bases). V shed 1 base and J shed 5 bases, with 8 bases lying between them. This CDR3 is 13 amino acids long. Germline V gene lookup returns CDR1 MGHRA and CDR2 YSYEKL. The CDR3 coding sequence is TGCGCCAGCAGCCAAGGGGAGGGGTATGGCTACACCTTC. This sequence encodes CASSQGEGYGYTF.

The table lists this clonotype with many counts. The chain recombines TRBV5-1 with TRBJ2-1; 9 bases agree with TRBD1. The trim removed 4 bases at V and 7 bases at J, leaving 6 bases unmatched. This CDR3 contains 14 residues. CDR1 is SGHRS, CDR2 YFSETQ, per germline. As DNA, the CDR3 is TGCGCCAGCAGCCAAGCACAGGGGGCAAATGAGCAGTTCTTC. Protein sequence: CASSQAQGANEQFF.

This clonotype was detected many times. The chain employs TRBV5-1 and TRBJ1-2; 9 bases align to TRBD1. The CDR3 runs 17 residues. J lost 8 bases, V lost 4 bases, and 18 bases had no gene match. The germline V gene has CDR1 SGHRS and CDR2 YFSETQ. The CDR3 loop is CASSLYRGRLQSVGYTF. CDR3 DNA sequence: TGCGCCAGCAGCCTTTACAGGGGGCGTCTTCAATCCGTGGGCTACACCTTC.

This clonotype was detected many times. This CDR3 reads CSVAGHDVGYEQYF. For the CDR3, the DNA is TGCAGCGTGGCAGGCCACGACGTAGGCTACGAGCAGTACTTC. J is TRBJ2-7 and V is TRBV29-1; D gene ambiguous. Germline assignment: CDR1 SQVTM and CDR2 ANQGSEA. The CDR3 has 14 residues. Trimming pared 6 bases from V and 3 bases from J, leaving 18 bases between.

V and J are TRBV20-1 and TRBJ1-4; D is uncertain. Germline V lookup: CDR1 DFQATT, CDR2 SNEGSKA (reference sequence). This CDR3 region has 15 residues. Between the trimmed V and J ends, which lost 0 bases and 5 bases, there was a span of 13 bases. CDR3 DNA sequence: TGCAGTGCTAGAGAAGCAGCCAGGTGGAATGAAAAACTGTTTTTT. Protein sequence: CSAREAARWNEKLFF.

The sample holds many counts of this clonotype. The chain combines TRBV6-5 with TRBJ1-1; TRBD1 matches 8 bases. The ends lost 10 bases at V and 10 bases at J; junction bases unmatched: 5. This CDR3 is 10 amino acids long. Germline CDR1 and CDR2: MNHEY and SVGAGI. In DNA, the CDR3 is TGTGCCAACACAGGGGGTGCAGCTTTCTTT. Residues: CANTGGAAFF.

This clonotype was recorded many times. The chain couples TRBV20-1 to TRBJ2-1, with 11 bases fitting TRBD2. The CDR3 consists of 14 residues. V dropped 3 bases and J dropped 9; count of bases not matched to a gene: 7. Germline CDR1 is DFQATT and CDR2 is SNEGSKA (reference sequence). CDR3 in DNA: TGCAGTGCTAGTTTCGCTAGCGGGAGGTCTGAGCAGTTCTTC. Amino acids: CSASFASGRSEQFF.

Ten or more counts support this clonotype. This CDR3 is CSARDRRGGWNTEAFF. The CDR3 bases are TGCAGTGCTAGAGATCGGAGGGGGGGGTGGAACACTGAAGCTTTCTTT. The chain combines TRBV20-1 with TRBJ1-1, with D perhaps TRBD1 (6 bases). Trimming left V 0 bases short and J 1 base short, with 15 bases between. The germline CDR1 and CDR2 sequences are DFQATT and SNEGSKA (reference sequence). This CDR3 is 16 amino acids long.

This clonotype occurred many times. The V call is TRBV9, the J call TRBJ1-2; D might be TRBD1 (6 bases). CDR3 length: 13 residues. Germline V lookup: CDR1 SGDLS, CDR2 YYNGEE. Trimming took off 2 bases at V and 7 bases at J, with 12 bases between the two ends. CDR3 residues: CASSVTGDGGYTF. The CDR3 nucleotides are TGTGCCAGCAGCGTGACAGGTGATGGTGGCTACACCTTC.

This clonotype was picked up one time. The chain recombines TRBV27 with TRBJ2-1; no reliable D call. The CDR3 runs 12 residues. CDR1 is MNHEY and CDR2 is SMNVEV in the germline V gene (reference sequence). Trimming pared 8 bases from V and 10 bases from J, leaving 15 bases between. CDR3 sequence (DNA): TGTGCCAGCGGATTTTGGGTACACGAGCAGTTCTTC. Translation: CASGFWVHEQFF.